The clone carrying this TCR beta chain has a handful of counts. Antigen unknown. Amplified TCR beta CDR3 regions derived from RNA transcripts. With the HTBI primer set, the TCR CDR3 went through a first round of RT-PCR. MiXCR, run by TCRdb on the multiplex PCR reads, gives a single entry per CDR3 protein. This table has roughly 400,000 distinct CDR3 sequences, over 13% appearing once. The authors took PBMCs from roughly 9.3 ml fresh peripheral blood. This sample was taken from a study of T cells in Graves' hyperthyroidism and ophthalmopathy. Study-wide background: Initial diagnosis, before any treatment, was when peripheral blood was collected.

Findings and limits, study-wide: Ophthalmopathy was model-predicted a median about six months pre-onset. Most thyroid clonotypes expanded above 0.001 were also detected in blood.

Germline V lookup: CDR1 LGHNT, CDR2 FRNRAP. V was clipped by 11 bases and J by 4 bases, with 21 bases between them. This CDR3 is 15 amino acids long. This clonotype was sampled from a man aged 45-65 years with Graves' ophthalmopathy. Specimen: blood. V gene TRBV12-5 combines with J gene TRBJ2-1, with a tentative D call TRBD1 (5 bases). In DNA, the CDR3 is TGTGCTTCTAAAGGGTGGACACCGGAGTACAATGAGCAGTTCTTC. Translated, it gives CASKGWTPEYNEQFF.